This T cell receptor beta chain was sequenced in a study of blood T cell repertoires in COVID-19. V was pared by 5 bases and J by 9 bases, with 14 bases between. Germline CDR1 and CDR2: SGHNT and YENEEA. CDR3 size: 14 residues. TCRdb's copy holds only in-frame clones and misses some; the assay was immunoSEQ multiplex PCR. The table records roughly 250,000 clones, about nine tenths of them present only once. This TCR derives from a woman aged 25 to 39 with COVID-19, enrolled during active disease. V is TRBV11-3 and J is TRBJ1-6; no reliable D call. The sample consisted of peripheral blood. The CDR3: CASSPEGGPSPLHF. The DNA for the CDR3 is TGTGCCAGCAGCCCTGAGGGAGGTCCTTCACCCCTCCACTTT.